A single sample gave rise to the 20 T cell receptor beta chains below, sequenced in a study of regulatory T cells in long-lasting Graves disease. Arm-PCR of CDR3 regions and iRepertoire HTBI primers were the basis on which TCR beta libraries were built. MiXCR, applied by TCRdb to the multiplex PCR reads, yields one record per CDR3 protein. The repertoire holds approximately 380,000 distinct CDR3 sequences, with around 21% as singletons. The time point is: persistent/refractory GD, antithyroid drugs over 5 years with positive TRAb. TCR sequences were obtained from RNA taken from PBMCs. Sequencing used peripheral blood mononuclear cells (PBMCs), obtained when the disease was refractory, from a patient treated with antithyroid drugs. Receptor source: a female donor with Graves disease.

V is TRBV6-1 and J is TRBJ2-1, with D maybe TRBD1 (5 bases). The V gene's germline CDR1 is MNHNS and CDR2 SASEGT. Trimming left V 5 bases short and J 8 bases short, with 19 bases between. CDR3 length: 15 residues. CDR3 bases: TGTGCCAGCAGTACCGGTGGAGCAGGGAAGGATGAGCAGTTCTTC. Amino acid sequence: CASSTGGAGKDEQFF.

This clonotype occurred a few times. The chain carries TRBV27 and TRBJ2-4; TRBD1 is a possible D gene (5 bases). Germline V lookup: CDR1 MNHEY, CDR2 SMNVEV (reference sequence). The CDR3 is made up of 14 amino acids. Trimming left V 4 bases short and J 3 bases short, with 10 bases between. The CDR3 DNA reads TGTGCCAGCAGTTATAGGGGTATCAAAAACATTCAGTACTTC. Its protein is CASSYRGIKNIQYF.

This clonotype has only a few counts. The chain has TRBV7-9 and TRBJ2-7, with D possibly matching TRBD2 (5 bases). The germline V gene encodes CDR1 SEHNR and CDR2 FQNEAQ (reference sequence). Trimming shortened V by 1 base and J by 3 bases, and 13 bases separated the two germline ends. This CDR3 is built from 15 residues. The CDR3 loop reads CASSLEDGLIYEQYF. The CDR3 nucleotides are TGTGCCAGCAGCTTAGAGGACGGACTCATCTACGAGCAGTACTTC.

This sequence joins TRBV29-1 and TRBJ2-1, with 7 bases fitting TRBD2. The V gene's germline CDR1 is SQVTM and CDR2 ANQGSEA. The CDR3 has 15 amino acids. Trimming took 6 bases from V and 0 from J; bases not matched to a gene: 8. The CDR3 region has the DNA TGCAGCGTCCTAGTCCTAGCGGTCTCCTACAATGAGCAGTTCTTC. This gives the protein CSVLVLAVSYNEQFF.

CDR3 in amino acids: CASSIDGGNIYEQYF. CDR3 sequence (DNA): TGCGCCAGCAGCATCGACGGGGGAAACATCTACGAGCAGTACTTC. The chain has TRBV5-1 and TRBJ2-7; maybe TRBD2 (6 bases). Germline V gives CDR1 SGHRS, CDR2 YFSETQ. Trimming took off 4 bases at V and 3 bases at J, with 17 bases between the two ends. This CDR3 is built from 15 residues.

In this sample, this clonotype turned up many times. This chain uses TRBV5-1 with TRBJ2-6; TRBD2 is a possible D gene (5 bases). Germline loops: CDR1 SGHRS, CDR2 YFSETQ. With 4 bases removed from V and 3 bases from J, the gap between germline ends came to 17 bases. The CDR3 is 17 residues long. CDR3 nucleotides: TGCGCCAGCAGCAGCGGACTGGGATTAAGTGGGGCCAACGTCCTGACTTTC. Its protein is CASSSGLGLSGANVLTF.

With respect to this clonotype: A much larger clone lies one base from this, so it may be a read error. CDR3 sequence (DNA): TGTGCCAGCGGCCCAGGGGCTGTTAATCAGCCCCAGCATTTT. The encoded protein is CASGPGAVNQPQHF. The chain has TRBV28 and TRBJ1-5, with a possible D match to TRBD1 (6 bases). The CDR3 has 14 residues. Germline assignment: CDR1 MDHEN and CDR2 SYDVKM. The V end was cut by 8 bases, the J end by 4 bases, with 15 bases between.

This clonotype was observed many times. The V and J genes are TRBV2 and TRBJ1-1, with 8 nucleotides matching TRBD1. V shed 11 bases, J shed 11 bases, and the junction held 10 bases outside the gene matches. The CDR3 has 11 residues. Germline V gene data show CDR1 as SNHLY and CDR2 as FYNNEI. This CDR3 reads CAGVGQGVAFF. The CDR3 DNA reads as TGTGCCGGCGTAGGACAGGGAGTCGCTTTCTTT. Filled out from reference TRBV2 and TRBJ1-1, the complete variable domain reads EPEVTQTPSHQVTQMGQEVILRCVPISNHLYFYWYRQILGQKVEFLVSFYNNEISEKSEIFDDQFSVERPDGSNFTLKIRSTKLEDSAMYFCAGVGQGVAFFGQGTRLTVV.

V gene TRBV2 combines with J gene TRBJ1-2; TRBD1 matches at 7 bases. Germline-derived CDR1 and CDR2 are SNHLY and FYNNEI. The CDR3 is 16 residues long. After removal of 6 bases from V and 6 bases from J, the junction contained 16 bases not matched to a gene. The CDR3 loop is CASSPTGSGFRDGYTF. The DNA for the CDR3 is TGTGCCAGCAGCCCGACAGGGTCAGGGTTTCGTGATGGCTACACCTTC.

CDR3 residues: CASSGGAEQYF. The CDR3 DNA is TGTGCCAGCAGTGGCGGGGCCGAGCAGTACTTC. V is TRBV12-3 or TRBV12-4 and J is TRBJ2-7; TRBD2 might be the D (6 bases). The CDR3 is 11 amino acids. With 5 bases removed from V and 6 bases from J, the gap between germline ends came to 8 bases.

This clonotype was picked up a small number of times. This chain's CDR3 is CSARDRASYEQYF. The CDR3 DNA is TGCAGTGCTAGAGACAGGGCTTCCTACGAGCAGTACTTC. The chain is built from TRBV20-1 and TRBJ2-7; D perhaps matches TRBD1 (5 bases). The CDR3 has 13 amino acids. The V end lost 0 bases, the J end lost 1 base, and 7 bases lay between the germline ends. CDR1 and CDR2 from the germline V gene are DFQATT and SNEGSKA (reference sequence).

This clonotype was observed many times. The CDR3 DNA reads as TGTGCCAGCAGTTTAGTGGGGGCAGGAGATGGAGAAAAACTGTTTTTT. It specifies CASSLVGAGDGEKLFF. This rearrangement joins TRBV28 to TRBJ1-4; D perhaps matches TRBD1 (6 bases). The CDR3 runs to 16 residues. Germline V lookup: CDR1 MDHEN, CDR2 SYDVKM. The V end lost 2 bases, the J end lost 8 bases, and 18 bases lay between the germline ends.

This clonotype has at least ten counts. This chain joins TRBV27 and TRBJ2-7; 8 bases agree with TRBD1. Germline V gene data show CDR1 as MNHEY and CDR2 as SMNVEV (reference sequence). After removal of 6 bases from V and 13 bases from J, the junction contained 17 bases not matched to a gene. The CDR3 extends over 14 amino acids. This CDR3 reads CASSDRGPGRIGYF. The CDR3, as DNA: TGTGCCAGCAGCGACAGGGGCCCAGGTAGAATCGGCTACTTC.

This clonotype appeared many times. The rearrangement uses TRBV13 and TRBJ1-1; D gene uncertain. CDR1 is PRHDT and CDR2 is FYEKMQ in the germline V gene (reference sequence). This CDR3 is 14 amino acids long. Between the trimmed V and J ends, which lost 1 base and 1 base, there was a span of 7 bases. CDR3 sequence (DNA): TGTGCCAGCAGCTTAGTGCCAGGGAACACTGAAGCTTTCTTT. Its protein product is CASSLVPGNTEAFF.

This clonotype was observed at least ten times. V is TRBV18 and J is TRBJ2-5; D may be TRBD1 (6 bases). Germline CDR1 reads KGHSH; CDR2 reads LQKENI. Trimming stripped 3 bases from V and 2 bases from J, with 10 bases between. There are 14 residues in the CDR3. The chain's CDR3 is CASSPRDTQETQYF. Written as DNA, the CDR3 is TGTGCCAGCTCACCTCGGGACACACAAGAGACCCAGTACTTC.

This clonotype showed up just a few times. Since a much larger clone is just one base distant, this may be a read error. V and J are TRBV7-2 and TRBJ2-5; 12 nucleotides agree with TRBD2. V shed 5 bases and J 5 bases; nucleotides not matched to a gene: 9. CDR1 SGHTA and CDR2 FQGNSA come from the germline V gene. This CDR3 has 16 amino acids. The CDR3 DNA is TGTGCCAGCAGCCCCTTACTAGCGGGAGGAAATGAGACCCAGTACTTC. Its translation is CASSPLLAGGNETQYF.

This clonotype was found many times. The chain uses TRBV11-2 and TRBJ2-7, with TRBD1 identical over 7 bases. J lost 6 bases, V lost 4 bases, and 9 bases had no gene match. Germline CDR1 and CDR2: SGHAT and FQNNGV. This CDR3 has 14 amino acids. The CDR3, as DNA: TGTGCCAGCAGCTCCCCAGGGGGTGGGCGCGAGCAGTACTTC. Translation gives CASSSPGGGREQYF.

This clonotype was detected many times. J is TRBJ2-5 and V is TRBV18; unclear D gene. V shed 1 base and J shed 1 base, with 7 bases lying between them. The CDR3 contains 14 residues. Germline CDR1 reads KGHSH; CDR2 reads LQKENI. The CDR3 coding sequence is TGTGCCAGCTCACCACGATCAACCCAAGAGACCCAGTACTTC. Translated: CASSPRSTQETQYF.

This clonotype appeared many times. V is TRBV30 and J is TRBJ1-2; TRBD1 is a possible D gene (5 bases). Germline-derived CDR1 and CDR2 are GTSNPN and SVGIG (reference sequence). With 0 bases removed from V and 3 bases from J, the gap between germline ends came to 17 bases. The CDR3 sequence is 16 residues long. In DNA form, the CDR3 reads TGTGCCTGGAGTGTACCGGGGGACGCGACAGACTATGGCTACACCTTC. Encoded protein: CAWSVPGDATDYGYTF.

This clonotype was detected many times. This chain links TRBV28 with TRBJ2-7; tentatively, D is TRBD1 or TRBD2 (5 bases each). V was trimmed by 6 bases and J by 2 bases, leaving 20 bases between them. The CDR3 contains 16 residues. Germline values: CDR1 MDHEN, CDR2 SYDVKM. The CDR3 DNA sequence: TGTGCCAGCAGCTCACGTGGGGGTCAGACGGCCTACGAGCAGTACTTC. Amino acids: CASSSRGGQTAYEQYF.